The 4 T cell receptor beta chains listed next were all sequenced from one sample in a study of control samples from healthy donors and cancer patients. Profiling relied on immunoSEQ multiplex PCR, and the TCRdb table lists in-frame clones only, not all of them. The data show about 100,000 clones, around nine tenths seen once. The sample comprised blood. These receptors all stem from a man aged 25-45 years in good health.

V usage is TRBV11-2 and J usage is TRBJ2-3, with 7 bases aligning to TRBD2. The CDR3 has 16 residues. From germline, CDR1 is SGHAT and CDR2 FQNNGV. V trimming: 5 bases; J trimming: 4 bases; junction bases outside the gene matches: 12. The CDR3 DNA follows: TGTGCCAGCAGCCCCCCCCGGGGGAGGGGTGCAGATACGCAGTATTTT. The encoded protein is CASSPPRGRGADTQYF.

V is TRBV7-3 and J is TRBJ2-1; no clear D. Germline assignment: CDR1 SGHTA and CDR2 FQGTGA. This CDR3 has 13 amino acids. Deletions cut 5 bases from V and 0 bases from J, with 5 bases between. The DNA for the CDR3 is TGTGCCAGCAGCCCCGGCTCCTACAATGAGCAGTTCTTC. It is translated as CASSPGSYNEQFF.

V usage is TRBV7-3 and J usage is TRBJ2-7; TRBD2 matches 11 bases. J lost 6 bases, V lost 1 base, and 8 bases had no gene match. Germline assignment: CDR1 SGHTA and CDR2 FQGTGA. The CDR3 is 16 residues long. CDR3 bases: TGTGCCAGCAGCTTAAAGTGGGAACTAGCGGGAGTCGAGCAGTACTTC. It translates to CASSLKWELAGVEQYF. Using reference TRBV7-3 and TRBJ2-7 for the parts outside the CDR3, the full variable domain is GAGVSQTPSNKVTEKGKYVELRCDPISGHTALYWYRQSLGQGPEFLIYFQGTGAADDSGLPNDRFFAVRPEGSVSTLKIQRTERGDSAVYLCASSLKWELAGVEQYFGPGTRLTVT.

The rearrangement uses TRBV18 and TRBJ1-5; D uncertain. The CDR3 runs to 14 residues. V shed 2 bases and J shed 4 bases, with 9 bases lying between them. The germline V gene encodes CDR1 KGHSH and CDR2 LQKENI. The CDR3 DNA reads as TGTGCCAGCTCACCATCCGGCAGGAATCAGCCCCAGCATTTT. Its translation: CASSPSGRNQPQHF. Complete variable domain (other parts from reference TRBV18 and TRBJ1-5): NAGVMQNPRHLVRRRGQEARLRCSPMKGHSHVYWYRQLPEEGLKFMVYLQKENIIDESGMPKERFSAEFPKEGPSILRIQQVVRGDSAAYFCASSPSGRNQPQHFGDGTRLSIL.